The clone carrying this TCR beta chain occurred a few times. Its specificity is unknown. Second-dose timings of about 4 or about 12 weeks were pooled. The repertoire was sequenced with immunoSEQ multiplex PCR; TCRdb's copy has only in-frame clones and lacks some. The data show 100,000 or so clones, roughly nine tenths seen once. With 3 bases removed from V and 1 base from J, the gap between germline ends came to 16 bases. This CDR3 region has 17 residues. Germline CDR1 reads MNHNS; CDR2 reads SASEGT. This sample was taken from a study of T cell responses to AZD1222 COVID-19 vaccine. Study-level results: The donor group comprised mostly white British people and more females; the analysis possibly underestimated clonal diversity. Repertoires were obtained solely post-peak T cell response. Spike-specific TCRs gained breadth and depth after people received two AZD1222 doses.

The source of this sequence is an adult who received the AZD1222 COVID-19 vaccine. Sequencing used peripheral blood, obtained 28 days after the second AZD1222 dose. This chain uses TRBV6-1 with TRBJ1-3, with D hard to call. The CDR3 loop is CASSDRTRKDSGNTIYF. For the CDR3, the DNA is TGTGCCAGCAGTGACCGGACCCGCAAAGATTCTGGAAACACCATATATTTT.